A selection of T cell receptor beta chains follows, all from one sample in a study of T-cell reconstitution after alpha-beta-depleted transplantation in children. MiXCR, applied by TCRdb to the PCR reads, yields one record per CDR3 protein. Among about 350,000 distinct CDR3 sequences listed, approximately 12% were seen once. Specimen: PBMCs, collected from the stem cell graft. All receptors come from a human donor who donated a stem cell graft to a child with Fanconi anemia. Each CDR3 is given with its conserved first and last residue. A D gene is named only where the DNA matches it firmly.

j_call v_call d_call cdr3_aa
TRBJ1-2 TRBV27 NA CASSLGPFTGGYTF
TRBJ1-4 TRBV7-8 NA CASSLADAGLLDEKLFF
TRBJ1-4 TRBV12-3/TRBV12-4 NA CASLSSNEKLFF
TRBJ2-3 TRBV12-3/TRBV12-4 TRBD2 CASSFIGTSFPDTQYF
TRBJ1-1 TRBV4-1 NA CASSQERTDQAFF
TRBJ1-3 TRBV20-1 TRBD1 CSASAGQGENTIYF
TRBJ2-3 TRBV20-1 NA CSGGLGGSTDTQYF
TRBJ2-7 TRBV10-3 NA CAISEGVYEQYF
TRBJ1-4 TRBV5-1 NA CASSLLSGEGEKLFF
TRBJ1-6 TRBV20-1 NA CSATGRDGNSPLHF
TRBJ2-3 TRBV4-2 TRBD2 CASSRNDGGGRSTDTQYF
TRBJ2-7 TRBV11-2 NA CASSRTGYYEQYF
TRBJ1-5 TRBV29-1 NA CSVGQGTYQPQHF
TRBJ1-5 TRBV3-1 TRBD1 CASSQRTGIQPQHF
TRBJ2-4 TRBV20-1 NA CSAPTRGIKNIQYF
TRBJ2-1 TRBV6-6 NA CASSYPTNNEQFF
TRBJ2-5 TRBV6-1 NA CASSEAQGVQETQYF
TRBJ2-5 TRBV5-1 TRBD1 CASRQGQETQYF
TRBJ2-1 TRBV6-2/TRBV6-3 NA CASRPAAGQYNEQFF
TRBJ2-1 TRBV20-1 TRBD2 CSASGTSGFDEQFF
TRBJ2-2 TRBV10-3 TRBD1 CAISGSGTGNTGELFF
TRBJ1-3 TRBV20-1 NA CSARDSQGSVNGNTIYF
TRBJ2-7 TRBV4-3 NA CASSQDRVTYEQYF
TRBJ1-6 TRBV6-2/TRBV6-3 TRBD1 CASSYRDSENSPLHF
TRBJ1-1 TRBV20-1 NA CSARDWGKPGNTEAFF
TRBJ2-5 TRBV2 NA CASKGISSQETQYF
TRBJ2-2 TRBV10-3 NA CASHGPTGELFF
TRBJ2-1 TRBV6-2/TRBV6-3 TRBD2 CASSYTSGGEGEQFF
TRBJ2-1 TRBV12-3/TRBV12-4 TRBD1 CASSRSSGGYEQFF
TRBJ2-5 TRBV5-1 TRBD2 CASSLVGTSGETQYF
TRBJ2-3 TRBV20-1 NA CSASRTVTDTQYF
TRBJ2-2 TRBV19 NA CASSTSANTGELFF
TRBJ2-1 TRBV5-1 NA CASSLVQGDLGEQFF
TRBJ2-2 TRBV20-1 NA CSARAMSGAGELFF
TRBJ1-2 TRBV28 NA CASSSLGLWLDGYTF
TRBJ2-5 TRBV5-1 NA CASSFSGGETQYF
TRBJ2-3 TRBV6-2/TRBV6-3 TRBD1 CASSYGGQGLDTQYF
TRBJ1-1 TRBV5-1 NA CASSLDNRRNTEAFF
TRBJ1-5 TRBV20-1 TRBD1 CSAVKSHRGNQPQHF
TRBJ1-2 TRBV12-3/TRBV12-4 NA CASSLGAEVGDTF
TRBJ1-2 TRBV2 NA CASKPEGYGYTF
TRBJ2-7 TRBV7-2 NA CASSQDPASSYEQYF
TRBJ2-1 TRBV3-1 NA CASSQGARRSEQFF
TRBJ1-6 TRBV11-1 NA CASSLAAPNSPLHF
TRBJ1-1 TRBV18 NA CASSQGLGTEAFF
TRBJ1-5 TRBV7-6 NA CASSLGWDEGNQPQHF
TRBJ2-5 TRBV27 NA CASSLGHGETQYF
TRBJ1-1 TRBV12-3/TRBV12-4 NA CASRREGENTEAFF
TRBJ2-5 TRBV12-3/TRBV12-4 NA CASTPARGNAETQYF
TRBJ1-6 TRBV5-1 NA CASSLGTSRINSPLHF
TRBJ2-1 TRBV27 TRBD2 CASSFIAGGSYNEQFF
TRBJ2-5 TRBV7-2 NA CASSFGRWQETQYF
TRBJ2-5 TRBV7-8 TRBD1 CASSRGGTGGFQETQYF
TRBJ2-1 TRBV3-1 NA CASMSSVNEQFF
TRBJ1-1 TRBV7-2 NA CASGPRSLSSLFF
TRBJ1-1 TRBV29-1 NA CSVELDKNTEAFF
TRBJ2-7 TRBV10-3 NA CAISESKMAHEQYF
TRBJ2-1 TRBV5-4 NA CASSLSPGDNEQFF
TRBJ1-3 TRBV5-1 NA CASSLGSSGNTIYF
TRBJ1-1 TRBV20-1 TRBD1 CSAPTGTTEAFF